The 16 T cell receptor beta chains below were found in one sample sequenced in a study of CD8 T cells in ankylosing spondylitis. Study-level points and caveats: A TCR beta motif made of several highly homologous variants seemed typical of ankylosing spondylitis blood.

These receptors are not linked to any known antigen. Via MiXCR, TCRdb re-called the 5' RACE reads, giving one row per CDR3 protein. This sample has about 480,000 distinct CDR3 sequences; roughly 17% occur once, and the top ten carry approximately 0.93%. Sequencing was performed on blood, either unsorted or a sorted T cell fraction (not recorded which). These receptors came from a male donor with ankylosing spondylitis.

This sequence joins TRBV20-1 and TRBJ2-1; 10 bases map to TRBD2. The CDR3 is 15 residues long. CDR1 is DFQATT, CDR2 SNEGSKA, per germline (reference sequence). The V gene end was trimmed by 4 bases and the J gene end by 6 bases; junction bases not matched to a gene: 9. CDR3 residues: CSAIRTSGYLNEQFF. The CDR3, as DNA: TGCAGTGCTATCAGGACTAGCGGCTACCTCAATGAGCAGTTCTTC.

V and J are TRBV5-1 and TRBJ2-1, with D possibly TRBD2 on 6 matching bases. V was pared by 4 bases and J by 1 base, with 9 bases between. Germline V gene lookup returns CDR1 SGHRS and CDR2 YFSETQ. The CDR3 extends over 14 amino acids. CDR3 DNA sequence: TGCGCCAGCAGCCAAGGACTATCCTACAATGAGCAGTTCTTC. Encoded protein: CASSQGLSYNEQFF.

This clonotype was detected many times. This chain links TRBV2 with TRBJ1-5; D gene unclear. The V gene lost 2 bases and the J gene lost 3 bases, with 2 bases spanning the gap. The germline V gene has CDR1 SNHLY and CDR2 FYNNEI. CDR3 length equals 12 residues. The CDR3 spells CASSEPNQPQHF. In nucleotides, the CDR3 is TGTGCCAGCAGTGAACCCAATCAGCCCCAGCATTTT.

V is TRBV12-3 or TRBV12-4 and J is TRBJ1-2; D is unresolved. V lost 3 bases to trimming and J lost 0 bases, with 11 bases between them. This CDR3 is built from 15 residues. Written as DNA, the CDR3 is TGTGCCAGCAGTTTTACGTCAGGAGCTAACTATGGCTACACCTTC. Translation: CASSFTSGANYGYTF.

The table lists this clonotype with a few counts. This sequence joins TRBV6-5 and TRBJ2-3, with 12 bases that match TRBD2. The germline V gene encodes CDR1 MNHEY and CDR2 SVGAGI. V shed 4 bases and J 4 bases; nucleotides not matched to a gene: 6. The CDR3 runs 16 residues. The CDR3 reads CASSFPSGGVADTQYF. Here the CDR3 DNA reads TGTGCCAGCAGTTTTCCTAGCGGGGGGGTAGCAGATACGCAGTATTTT.

In DNA form, the CDR3 reads TGTGCCAGCTCCGACCTGGGCAACTCTGGAAACACCATATATTTT. Amino acid sequence: CASSDLGNSGNTIYF. J is TRBJ1-3 and V is TRBV3-1; unclear D gene. The CDR3 has 15 amino acids. The V end was cut by 8 bases, the J end by 0 bases, with 14 bases between. The germline CDR1 and CDR2 sequences are LGHDT and YNNKEL (reference sequence).

This clonotype was picked up a small number of times. The chain combines TRBV11-2 with TRBJ1-3; TRBD1 matches 8 bases. Trimming took 0 bases from V and 2 from J; bases not matched to a gene: 0. CDR3 size: 15 residues. Germline V lookup: CDR1 SGHAT, CDR2 FQNNGV. CDR3 residues: CASSLDRGPGNTIYF. The DNA for the CDR3 is TGTGCCAGCAGCTTAGACAGGGGGCCTGGAAACACCATATATTTT.

This clonotype has just a few counts. The CDR3 nucleotides are TGTGCCAGCAGTTACACAGGGGGCCGGGAGACCCAGTACTTC. Its translation: CASSYTGGRETQYF. The chain links TRBV2 to TRBJ2-5; 9 nucleotides agree with TRBD1. The CDR3 spans 14 residues. CDR1 and CDR2 from the germline V gene are SNHLY and FYNNEI. The V segment lost 5 bases and the J segment 5 bases; nucleotides outside the gene matches: 6.

This clonotype was seen more than once but under ten times. The chain combines TRBV11-1 with TRBJ2-5, with TRBD2 matching 13 bases. The CDR3 covers 19 residues. Germline loops: CDR1 SGHAT, CDR2 FQDESV (reference sequence). V gave up 2 bases and J gave up 2 bases; unmatched junction bases: 11. Written as DNA, the CDR3 is TGTGCCAGCAGCTTAAGTCGGTGGGGACTAGCGGGGCATCAAGAGACCCAGTACTTC. It translates to CASSLSRWGLAGHQETQYF.

The rearrangement uses TRBV28 and TRBJ1-1; no reliable D call. The CDR3 totals 8 residues. Germline-derived CDR1 and CDR2 are MDHEN and SYDVKM. The chain's CDR3 is CANAEAFF. The CDR3 DNA follows: TGTGCAAACGCTGAAGCTTTCTTT.

This chain links TRBV28 with TRBJ2-7, with TRBD1 matching over 7 bases. The CDR3 is 17 residues long. J gave up 1 base and V 5 bases, and 14 bases lay outside the gene matches. Germline lookup yields CDR1 MDHEN and CDR2 SYDVKM. The CDR3 region has the DNA TGTGCCAGCAGTCCCCTTCGCTCCGGGACAGCATCCTACGAGCAGTACTTC. Translation gives CASSPLRSGTASYEQYF.

The chain is built from TRBV21-1 and TRBJ1-1. TRBV21-1 is given as a pseudogene. This CDR3 spans 14 amino acids. CDR3 protein: CASSKGTGNTEAFF. The CDR3 region has the DNA TGTGCCAGCAGCAAAGGGACGGGGAACACTGAAGCTTTCTTT.

The chain combines TRBV24-1 with TRBJ2-4; TRBD1 might be the D (5 bases). The germline gives CDR1 KGHDR, CDR2 SFDVKD. This CDR3 is 15 amino acids long. The V end was cut by 3 bases, the J end by 4 bases, with 12 bases between. CDR3 coding DNA: TGTGCCACCAGTGATCCCCGGACACAGAAAAACATTCAGTACTTC. It codes for CATSDPRTQKNIQYF.

This rearrangement joins TRBV20-1 to TRBJ1-2, with D possibly matching TRBD1 (5 bases). The CDR3 contains 14 residues. Per the germline V gene, CDR1 is DFQATT and CDR2 is SNEGSKA (reference sequence). V was trimmed by 5 bases and J by 2 bases, leaving 15 bases between them. CDR3: CSALTGRLNYGYTF. Written as DNA, the CDR3 is TGCAGTGCTCTGACGGGACGCCTAAACTATGGCTACACCTTC.

This clonotype was detected a few times. This sequence joins TRBV2 and TRBJ2-2, with a possible D match to TRBD1 (6 bases). CDR3 length equals 13 residues. CDR1 and CDR2 from the germline V gene are SNHLY and FYNNEI. Trimming removed 6 bases at V and 4 bases at J, with 9 bases between. CDR3: CASSTGSTGELFF. The DNA of the CDR3 is TGTGCCAGCAGCACAGGGTCCACCGGGGAGCTGTTTTTT.

The CDR3 region has the DNA TGTGCCAGCAGCGTAGGGGTCAGGCCATCGGGCAATCAGCCCCAGCATTTT. Translated: CASSVGVRPSGNQPQHF. The V gene is TRBV9, the J gene TRBJ1-5; D is unclear. Germline V gene data show CDR1 as SGDLS and CDR2 as YYNGEE. This CDR3 spans 17 amino acids. The V and J ends lost 0 bases and 2 bases respectively, with 15 bases between them. The variable domain in full, completed from reference TRBV9 and TRBJ1-5, reads DSGVTQTPKHLITATGQRVTLRCSPRSGDLSVYWYQQSLDQGLQFLIQYYNGEERAKGNILERFSAQQFPDLHSELNLSSLELGDSALYFCASSVGVRPSGNQPQHFGDGTRLSIL.